This T cell receptor (beta chain) derives from a study of post-analysis software for immune sequencing data. Study-wide findings and caveats: About five TRBV segments, including TRBV5-6, TRBV5-1 and TRBV20-1, were more frequent in patients than controls.

The V end was cut by 0 bases, the J end by 3 bases, with 12 bases between. The CDR3 length is 15 residues. Germline CDR1 and CDR2: SGHRS and YFSETQ. Comments on this clonotype: The antigen remains unidentified.

cDNA libraries for TCR beta contained unique molecular identifiers. TCRdb re-called the PCR reads with MiXCR, one entry per CDR3 protein. The sample has over 300,000 distinct CDR3 sequences, roughly 35% seen once. The clonotype was recovered from a girl aged 10 to 17 with multiple sclerosis. This chain connects TRBV5-1 to TRBJ1-1; D possibly corresponds to TRBD1 (6 bases). The specimen sequenced was blood. The CDR3 DNA reads TGCGCCAGCAGCTTGGAGCAGGGGATGGACACTGAAGCTTTCTTT. Translated: CASSLEQGMDTEAFF.